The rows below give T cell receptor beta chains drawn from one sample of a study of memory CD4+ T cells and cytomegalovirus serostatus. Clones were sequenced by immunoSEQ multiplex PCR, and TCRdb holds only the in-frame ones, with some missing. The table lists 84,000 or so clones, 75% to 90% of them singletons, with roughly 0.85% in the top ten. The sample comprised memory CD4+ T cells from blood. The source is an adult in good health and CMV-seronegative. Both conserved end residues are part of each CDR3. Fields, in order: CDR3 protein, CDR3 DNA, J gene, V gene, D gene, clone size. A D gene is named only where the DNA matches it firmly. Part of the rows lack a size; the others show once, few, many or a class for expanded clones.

cdr3_aa: CSVRSGNTIYF; cdr3_nt: TGCAGCGTTAGGTCCGGAAACACCATATATTTT; j_call: TRBJ1-3; v_call: TRBV29-1; d_call: NA; clone_size: NA
cdr3_aa: CASSSGGMTISGNTIYF; cdr3_nt: TGTGCCAGCAGTTCGGGCGGTATGACGATCTCTGGAAACACCATATATTTT; j_call: TRBJ1-3; v_call: TRBV28; d_call: NA; clone_size: NA
cdr3_aa: CASSPGQTYEQYF; cdr3_nt: TGCGCCAGCTCACCCGGTCAGACCTACGAGCAGTACTTC; j_call: TRBJ2-7; v_call: TRBV10-1; d_call: NA; clone_size: NA
cdr3_aa: CAIGAPGEHEQYF; cdr3_nt: TGTGCCATCGGGGCGCCGGGGGAACACGAGCAGTACTTC; j_call: TRBJ2-7; v_call: TRBV15; d_call: NA; clone_size: NA
cdr3_aa: CASSPTTNPGQPNYGYTF; cdr3_nt: TGTGCCAGCAGCCCCACTACGAACCCGGGACAACCAAACTATGGCTACACCTTC; j_call: TRBJ1-2; v_call: TRBV14; d_call: NA; clone_size: NA
cdr3_aa: CASSSGQGLPGANVLTF; cdr3_nt: TGTGCCAGCAGCTCCGGACAGGGGCTACCTGGGGCCAACGTCCTGACTTTC; j_call: TRBJ2-6; v_call: TRBV11-3; d_call: TRBD1; clone_size: NA
cdr3_aa: CASSPPSLGGGYTF; cdr3_nt: TGTGCCAGCTCACCACCGTCTCTGGGAGGTGGCTACACCTTC; j_call: TRBJ1-2; v_call: TRBV18; d_call: NA; clone_size: NA
cdr3_aa: CASSVGGTGAKYGYTF; cdr3_nt: TGTGCCAGCAGCGTAGGAGGGACAGGGGCCAAGTATGGCTACACCTTC; j_call: TRBJ1-2; v_call: TRBV9; d_call: TRBD1; clone_size: few
cdr3_aa: CASSPGQSYEQYF; cdr3_nt: TGTGCCAGCAGTCCAGGACAGAGCTACGAGCAGTACTTC; j_call: TRBJ2-7; v_call: TRBV7-2; d_call: NA; clone_size: NA
cdr3_aa: CASSLEGRGQRAFF; cdr3_nt: TGTGCCAGCAGCTTAGAGGGCAGGGGGCAGAGAGCTTTCTTT; j_call: TRBJ1-1; v_call: TRBV7-2; d_call: TRBD1; clone_size: NA
cdr3_aa: CASKGRGHGNSPLHF; cdr3_nt: TGTGCCAGTAAGGGCAGGGGGCATGGTAATTCACCCCTCCACTTT; j_call: TRBJ1-6; v_call: TRBV19; d_call: TRBD1; clone_size: few
cdr3_aa: CASSIIGGTQYF; cdr3_nt: TGTGCCAGTAGTATTATTGGTGGTACCCAGTACTTC; j_call: TRBJ2-5; v_call: TRBV19; d_call: NA; clone_size: NA
cdr3_aa: CASSLEGGTEAPAFF; cdr3_nt: TGCGCCAGCAGCTTGGAGGGGGGGACGGAGGCCCCAGCTTTCTTT; j_call: TRBJ1-1; v_call: TRBV5-1; d_call: NA; clone_size: NA
cdr3_aa: CASSEIDRIYGYTF; cdr3_nt: TGTGCCAGCAGTGAAATCGACAGGATCTATGGCTACACCTTC; j_call: TRBJ1-2; v_call: TRBV6-1; d_call: NA; clone_size: NA
cdr3_aa: CASSLPGGSETQYF; cdr3_nt: TGTGCCAGCAGCTTGCCAGGGGGCAGCGAGACCCAGTACTTC; j_call: TRBJ2-5; v_call: TRBV5-5; d_call: TRBD1; clone_size: NA
cdr3_aa: CASSYGDSQPQHF; cdr3_nt: TGTGCCAGCAGTTACGGGGACAGTCAGCCCCAGCATTTT; j_call: TRBJ1-5; v_call: TRBV6-6; d_call: TRBD1; clone_size: NA
cdr3_aa: CASSIVSNTGELFF; cdr3_nt: TGTGCCAGTAGTATTGTGTCCAACACCGGGGAGCTGTTTTTT; j_call: TRBJ2-2; v_call: TRBV19; d_call: NA; clone_size: NA
cdr3_aa: CAISEGLRDYEQYF; cdr3_nt: TGTGCCATCAGTGAAGGATTGCGGGACTACGAGCAGTACTTC; j_call: TRBJ2-7; v_call: TRBV10-3; d_call: NA; clone_size: NA
cdr3_aa: CASSLAPQIEAFF; cdr3_nt: TGTGCCAGCAGCTTGGCCCCCCAGATTGAAGCTTTCTTT; j_call: TRBJ1-1; v_call: TRBV5-4; d_call: NA; clone_size: NA
cdr3_aa: CASSIEEDSRAFF; cdr3_nt: TGTGCCAGTAGTATAGAAGAGGACAGCAGAGCTTTCTTT; j_call: TRBJ1-1; v_call: TRBV19; d_call: NA; clone_size: NA
cdr3_aa: CASSSQVAGYTF; cdr3_nt: TGTGCCAGCAGCTCCCAGGTGGCTGGCTACACCTTC; j_call: TRBJ1-2; v_call: TRBV5-4; d_call: NA; clone_size: NA
cdr3_aa: CASSKGTNEKLFF; cdr3_nt: TGTGCCAGCTCAAAAGGAACTAATGAAAAACTGTTTTTT; j_call: TRBJ1-4; v_call: TRBV18; d_call: NA; clone_size: once
cdr3_aa: CASSQDYSYGYTF; cdr3_nt: TGTGCCAGCAGCCAAGATTACAGCTATGGCTACACCTTC; j_call: TRBJ1-2; v_call: TRBV14; d_call: NA; clone_size: NA
cdr3_aa: CASSGRSGQSTNEKLFF; cdr3_nt: TGTGCCAGCAGCGGACGCAGTGGACAGTCGACTAATGAAAAACTGTTTTTT; j_call: TRBJ1-4; v_call: TRBV9; d_call: NA; clone_size: few
cdr3_aa: CASSLSPSPGTGELFF; cdr3_nt: TGTGCCAGCAGCTTAAGCCCGTCTCCGGGGACCGGGGAGCTGTTTTTT; j_call: TRBJ2-2; v_call: TRBV7-9; d_call: NA; clone_size: NA
cdr3_aa: CASSLRGGYTDTQYF; cdr3_nt: TGTGCCAGCAGCTTGAGGGGGGGGTACACAGATACGCAGTATTTT; j_call: TRBJ2-3; v_call: TRBV5-6; d_call: NA; clone_size: NA
cdr3_aa: CASSPASGGGYEQYF; cdr3_nt: TGTGCTAGCAGCCCGGCTAGCGGGGGGGGTTACGAGCAGTACTTC; j_call: TRBJ2-7; v_call: TRBV7-7; d_call: TRBD2; clone_size: few
cdr3_aa: CASSVPGQGDYEQYF; cdr3_nt: TGTGCCAGCAGCGTCCCGGGACAGGGGGATTACGAGCAGTACTTC; j_call: TRBJ2-7; v_call: TRBV5-6; d_call: TRBD1; clone_size: NA
cdr3_aa: CASSFSGGGNTGELFF; cdr3_nt: TGTGCCAGCAGTTTCAGCGGGGGAGGAAACACCGGGGAGCTGTTTTTT; j_call: TRBJ2-2; v_call: TRBV28; d_call: TRBD2; clone_size: NA
cdr3_aa: CASGLQGATEAFF; cdr3_nt: TGTGCCAGCGGCCTGCAGGGCGCAACTGAAGCTTTCTTT; j_call: TRBJ1-1; v_call: TRBV25-1; d_call: NA; clone_size: NA
cdr3_aa: CASKFREAETQYF; cdr3_nt: TGTGCCAGTAAATTTCGGGAGGCAGAGACCCAGTACTTC; j_call: TRBJ2-5; v_call: TRBV27; d_call: TRBD2; clone_size: once
cdr3_aa: CASSEGRRALGETQYF; cdr3_nt: TGTGCCAGCAGTGAGGGGAGGAGGGCTTTAGGCGAGACCCAGTACTTC; j_call: TRBJ2-5; v_call: TRBV25-1; d_call: NA; clone_size: NA
cdr3_aa: CASSRQSSGNTIYF; cdr3_nt: TGTGCCAGCAGCCGACAATCCTCTGGAAACACCATATATTTT; j_call: TRBJ1-3; v_call: TRBV2; d_call: NA; clone_size: NA
cdr3_aa: CASSFNLGQSSYEQYF; cdr3_nt: TGTGCCAGCAGCTTTAATCTCGGCCAAAGCTCCTACGAGCAGTACTTC; j_call: TRBJ2-7; v_call: TRBV7-8; d_call: NA; clone_size: NA
cdr3_aa: CAWSVSRGADTQYF; cdr3_nt: TGTGCCTGGAGTGTTAGTAGGGGTGCAGATACGCAGTATTTT; j_call: TRBJ2-3; v_call: TRBV30; d_call: NA; clone_size: NA
cdr3_aa: CASSLAVSSYNEQFF; cdr3_nt: TGTGCCAGCAGCTTGGCAGTCAGCTCCTACAATGAGCAGTTCTTC; j_call: TRBJ2-1; v_call: TRBV5-4; d_call: NA; clone_size: NA
cdr3_aa: CANRDRVGPRAFF; cdr3_nt: TGTGCCAACAGGGACAGGGTGGGACCTCGAGCTTTCTTT; j_call: TRBJ1-1; v_call: TRBV6-4; d_call: TRBD1; clone_size: NA
cdr3_aa: CASSEPGQGGSETQYF; cdr3_nt: TGTGCCAGCAGTGAACCGGGACAGGGGGGATCGGAGACCCAGTACTTC; j_call: TRBJ2-5; v_call: TRBV5-5; d_call: TRBD1; clone_size: NA
cdr3_aa: CASLDTGGNTEAFF; cdr3_nt: TGTGCCAGCTTGGACACTGGGGGGAACACTGAAGCTTTCTTT; j_call: TRBJ1-1; v_call: TRBV6-1; d_call: NA; clone_size: NA
cdr3_aa: CASSPNRLGQGRGTEAFF; cdr3_nt: TGTGCCAGCAGCCCAAACAGATTGGGACAGGGAAGGGGCACTGAAGCTTTCTTT; j_call: TRBJ1-1; v_call: TRBV11-2; d_call: TRBD1; clone_size: once
cdr3_aa: CASSVESGLRKETQYF; cdr3_nt: TGTGCCAGCAGCGTAGAATCAGGCCTGCGAAAAGAGACCCAGTACTTC; j_call: TRBJ2-5; v_call: TRBV9; d_call: NA; clone_size: NA
cdr3_aa: CASSESLRGAGANVLTF; cdr3_nt: TGTGCCAGCAGTGAAAGTTTGAGGGGCGCTGGGGCCAACGTCCTGACTTTC; j_call: TRBJ2-6; v_call: TRBV6-1; d_call: NA; clone_size: NA
cdr3_aa: CASTPTGTGRSPLHF; cdr3_nt: TGTGCCAGCACCCCGACCGGGACAGGGAGGTCACCCCTCCACTTT; j_call: TRBJ1-6; v_call: TRBV6-5; d_call: TRBD1; clone_size: NA
cdr3_aa: CASSETGSTDTQYF; cdr3_nt: TGTGCCAGCAGTGAGACCGGAAGCACAGATACGCAGTATTTT; j_call: TRBJ2-3; v_call: TRBV6-4; d_call: NA; clone_size: NA
cdr3_aa: CASSKDGDMNTEAFF; cdr3_nt: TGTGCCAGCAGCAAAGACGGAGACATGAACACTGAAGCTTTCTTT; j_call: TRBJ1-1; v_call: TRBV7-3; d_call: NA; clone_size: NA
cdr3_aa: CASSQVLGRGYEQYF; cdr3_nt: TGCGCCAGCAGCCAAGTGTTGGGCAGGGGTTACGAGCAGTACTTC; j_call: TRBJ2-7; v_call: TRBV4-3; d_call: NA; clone_size: NA
cdr3_aa: CASSRIGYGYTF; cdr3_nt: TGTGCCAGTAGTAGAATTGGCTATGGCTACACCTTC; j_call: TRBJ1-2; v_call: TRBV19; d_call: NA; clone_size: NA
cdr3_aa: CASSPEQGAPRDTEAFF; cdr3_nt: TGTGCCAGCAGCCCCGAACAGGGGGCCCCCAGGGACACTGAAGCTTTCTTT; j_call: TRBJ1-1; v_call: TRBV9; d_call: TRBD1; clone_size: few
cdr3_aa: CASSKSQGGSPLHF; cdr3_nt: TGTGCCAGCAGCAAGTCCCAAGGCGGTTCACCCCTCCACTTT; j_call: TRBJ1-6; v_call: TRBV27; d_call: NA; clone_size: NA